Listed here are 5 T cell receptor beta chains from one sample, sequenced in a study of shared clonotypes between healthy human individuals. TCRdb's table, derived via immunoSEQ multiplex PCR, lists solely in-frame clones and lacks some. The data show 2 million to 2.5 million clones, with roughly 95% seen just once and about 1.1% held by the top ten. Naive CD8 cells, CD45RO-negative and positively selected for CCR7, excluded terminally differentiated effector memory CD45RA+ cells. Sequenced material: naive CD8+ T cells sorted from blood. These TCRs come from a man between 18 and 29 years old in good health.

DNA for the CDR3: TGTGCCAGCAGCAAAACAGAACAGGGGCCTAGGGAGACCCAGTACTTC. As protein: CASSKTEQGPRETQYF. This chain joins TRBV21-1 and TRBJ2-5; the table's TRBD1 call for D was not verified on the DNA. TRBV21-1 is a documented pseudogene. The CDR3 is 16 residues long.

This chain connects TRBV9 to TRBJ2-2; possibly TRBD1 for D (6 bases). The germline gives CDR1 SGDLS, CDR2 YYNGEE. CDR3 length: 13 amino acids. V lost 4 bases and J 7 bases, leaving 11 bases between the germline ends. The CDR3 loop is CASSPPTGGELFF. CDR3 coding DNA: TGTGCCAGCAGCCCCCCGACAGGCGGGGAGCTGTTTTTT. The whole variable domain, remainder taken from reference TRBV9 and TRBJ2-2, is DSGVTQTPKHLITATGQRVTLRCSPRSGDLSVYWYQQSLDQGLQFLIQYYNGEERAKGNILERFSAQQFPDLHSELNLSSLELGDSALYFCASSPPTGGELFFGEGSRLTVL.

This clone was seen a single time. V gene TRBV5-1 combines with J gene TRBJ1-3; maybe TRBD1 (5 bases). Trimming took 0 bases from V and 2 from J, leaving 9 bases between them. This CDR3 comprises 15 residues. CDR1 and CDR2 (germline): SGHRS, YFSETQ. DNA of the CDR3: TGCGCCAGCAGCTTGGTTTCAGGGACTGGAAACACCATATATTTT. Residues: CASSLVSGTGNTIYF.

The chain joins TRBV28 to TRBJ2-2; 10 bases are shared with TRBD2. Germline CDR1 reads MDHEN; CDR2 reads SYDVKM. The J segment lost 6 bases and the V segment lost 5 bases, leaving 3 bases of the junction unmatched. This CDR3 has 14 amino acids. The CDR3 loop reads CASSLLAGAGELFF. CDR3 coding DNA: TGTGCCAGCAGTCTTCTAGCGGGGGCCGGGGAGCTGTTTTTT.

The chain carries TRBV6-5 and TRBJ2-7; 8 bases fit TRBD2. Trimming removed 3 bases from V and 4 bases from J; junction bases left unmatched: 11. The CDR3 extends over 16 amino acids. Germline V gives CDR1 MNHEY, CDR2 SVGAGI. The DNA for the CDR3 is TGTGCCAGCAGTTATGTCTTGGCGGGAGGTTTGTACGAGCAGTACTTC. This translates into CASSYVLAGGLYEQYF.